This record covers a single T cell receptor (beta chain). What it recognizes is unknown. This CDR3 contains 14 residues. CDR1 and CDR2 from the germline V gene are SGHTA and FQGNSA. The entry originates in a study of blood T cells in healthy people across ages. Looking at the study overall: Using template switching, researchers captured about one barcoded beta molecule for each two T cells. Study observations and caveats: Not knowing donor CMV status may have confounded expanded clonotype changes. Percentage of naive T cells showed a strong correlation with TCR beta diversity.

Together with a sample-barcoded 5' primer, a J-beta primer mix was included in a second PCR lasting about 7 to 12 cycles. Every cDNA molecule bore a tag from a template-switch adaptor containing 12 random nucleotides. TCRdb reprocessed the 5' RACE reads via MiXCR and lists one record per CDR3 protein. The table shows 1.5 million to 2 million distinct CDR3 sequences, with about 50% occurring only once. The gene calls are TRBV7-2 and TRBJ2-1; 7 bases are shared with TRBD1. The closer fit of TRBJ2-7 to the DNA end suggests the J call may be wrong. This clonotype originated in a woman aged 40 to 50 in good health. Sequencing used blood. CDR3 sequence: CASSPGQADNEQYF. The CDR3 region has the DNA TGTGCCAGCAGCCCCGGACAGGCGGACAATGAGCAGTACTTC.